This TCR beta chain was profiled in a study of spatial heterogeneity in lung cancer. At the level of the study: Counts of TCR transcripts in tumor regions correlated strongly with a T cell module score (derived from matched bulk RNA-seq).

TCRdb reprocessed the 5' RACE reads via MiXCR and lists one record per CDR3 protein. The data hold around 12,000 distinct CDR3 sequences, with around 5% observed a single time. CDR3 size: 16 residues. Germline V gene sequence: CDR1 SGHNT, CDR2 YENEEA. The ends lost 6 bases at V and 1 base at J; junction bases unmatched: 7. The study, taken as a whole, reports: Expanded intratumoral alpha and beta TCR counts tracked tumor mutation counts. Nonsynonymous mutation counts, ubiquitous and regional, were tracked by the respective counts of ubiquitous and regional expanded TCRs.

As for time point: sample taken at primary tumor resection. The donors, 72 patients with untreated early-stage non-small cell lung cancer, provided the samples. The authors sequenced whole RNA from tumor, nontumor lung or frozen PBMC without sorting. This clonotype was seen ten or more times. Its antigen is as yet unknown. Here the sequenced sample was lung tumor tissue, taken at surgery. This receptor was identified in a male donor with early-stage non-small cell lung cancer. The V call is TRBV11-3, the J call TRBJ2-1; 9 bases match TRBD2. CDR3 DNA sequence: TGTGCCAGCAGTCGGCGCCTAGCGGGGTCCTACAATGAGCAGTTCTTC. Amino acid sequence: CASSRRLAGSYNEQFF.